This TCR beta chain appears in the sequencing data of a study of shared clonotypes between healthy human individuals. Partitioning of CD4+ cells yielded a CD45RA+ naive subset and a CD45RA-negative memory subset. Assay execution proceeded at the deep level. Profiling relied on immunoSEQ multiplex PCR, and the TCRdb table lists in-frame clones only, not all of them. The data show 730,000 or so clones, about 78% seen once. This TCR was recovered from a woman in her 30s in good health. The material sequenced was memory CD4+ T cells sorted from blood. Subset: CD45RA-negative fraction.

Here the CDR3 DNA reads TGTGCCAGCAGTGAAGCCGCGGGAGGCACCTACAATGAGCAGTTCTTC. Residues: CASSEAAGGTYNEQFF. The rearrangement links TRBV6-1 to TRBJ2-1; TRBD2 agrees at 8 bases. CDR1 and CDR2 from the germline V gene are MNHNS and SASEGT. The CDR3 runs to 16 residues. V shed 0 bases and J 2 bases; nucleotides not matched to a gene: 3.